The 26 T cell receptor beta chains listed next were all sequenced from one sample in a study of CD8 T cells in Susac syndrome. The RNA, about 0.45 to 1 ug, was put through reverse transcription using random hexamers. A single record per CDR3 protein comes from TCRdb applying MiXCR to the immunoSEQ multiplex PCR reads. The table lists 170,000 or so distinct CDR3 sequences, approximately 94% of them singletons. Sequencing input: CD4+ T cells from PBMCs. The receptors stem from a human donor with Susac syndrome.

The chain has TRBV4-3 and TRBJ1-5, with TRBD1 identical over 8 bases. V trimming: 1 base; J trimming: 5 bases; junction bases outside the gene matches: 4. The CDR3 runs to 15 residues. Germline V gene lookup returns CDR1 LGHNA and CDR2 YSLEER. As DNA, the CDR3 is TGCGCCAGCAGCCAAGTTACAGGGGGAGATCAGCCCCAGCATTTT. It is translated as CASSQVTGGDQPQHF.

This clonotype was seen once. V and J are TRBV20-1 and TRBJ2-1; 13 bases fit TRBD2. The V gene's germline CDR1 is DFQATT and CDR2 SNEGSKA (reference sequence). This CDR3 has 17 residues. V lost 0 bases and J lost 6; bases outside the gene matches: 8. The CDR3 nucleotides read TGCAGTGCTAGAGATGCCACTAGCGGGGGGGCACGCAATGAGCAGTTCTTC. Residues: CSARDATSGGARNEQFF.

The chain joins TRBV19 to TRBJ1-5; 8 nucleotides line up with TRBD1. The V gene end was trimmed by 5 bases and the J gene end by 7 bases; junction bases not matched to a gene: 10. The CDR3 covers 15 residues. CDR1 is LNHDA and CDR2 is SQIVND in the germline V gene (reference sequence). The CDR3 loop is CASSSPDRELQPQHF. The CDR3 DNA sequence: TGTGCCAGTAGTTCCCCGGACAGGGAATTACAGCCCCAGCATTTT. The full variable domain, rest sourced from reference TRBV19 and TRBJ1-5, is DGGITQSPKYLFRKEGQNVTLSCEQNLNHDAMYWYRQDPGQGLRLIYYSQIVNDFQKGDIAEGYSVSREKKESFPLTVTSAQKNPTAFYLCASSSPDRELQPQHFGDGTRLSIL.

This chain joins TRBV12-3 or TRBV12-4 and TRBJ2-3; unclear D gene. The CDR3 contains 13 residues. Trimming left V 7 bases short and J 4 bases short, with 12 bases between. The CDR3 loop is CASTYRTSDTQYF. CDR3 coding DNA: TGTGCCAGCACCTACCGGACCTCAGATACGCAGTATTTT.

The chain carries TRBV3-1 and TRBJ1-2; D is unclear. Trimming shortened V by 0 bases and J by 10 bases, and 15 bases separated the two germline ends. The CDR3 consists of 14 residues. CDR1 and CDR2 (germline): LGHDT, YNNKEL (reference sequence). The CDR3 DNA is TGTGCCAGCAGCCAAGATTTGGCGCAGGAGTCCTACACCTTC. Translation: CASSQDLAQESYTF.

CDR3 sequence: CASSGIQGGIYYEQYF. CDR3 sequence (DNA): TGCGCCAGCAGTGGTATACAGGGGGGGATTTACTACGAGCAGTACTTC. The rearrangement uses TRBV10-2 and TRBJ2-7, with D maybe TRBD1 (8 bases). Germline assignment: CDR1 WSHSY and CDR2 SAAADI. The CDR3 is made up of 16 amino acids. V shed 4 bases and J shed 3 bases, with 19 bases lying between them.

The CDR3: CASSPSTVGVGGANVLTF. Written as DNA, the CDR3 is TGTGCCAGCAGCCCTAGTACGGTCGGGGTAGGTGGGGCCAACGTCCTGACTTTC. This chain uses TRBV27 with TRBJ2-6, with D perhaps matching TRBD2 (5 bases). From germline, CDR1 is MNHEY and CDR2 SMNVEV (reference sequence). Trimming stripped 6 bases from V and 3 bases from J, with 21 bases between. This CDR3 is built from 18 residues.

This chain connects TRBV18 to TRBJ1-1, with a possible D match to TRBD1 (5 bases). In germline, CDR1 is KGHSH, CDR2 LQKENI. Trimming cost V 1 base and J 7 bases, with 10 bases left between them. The CDR3 consists of 13 residues. The CDR3 spells CASSPRQQLEAFF. CDR3 DNA: TGTGCCAGCTCACCACGACAGCAACTTGAAGCTTTCTTT.

This chain links TRBV5-1 with TRBJ2-3; 10 bases map to TRBD2. Germline loops: CDR1 SGHRS, CDR2 YFSETQ. Trimming removed 0 bases from V and 14 bases from J; junction bases left unmatched: 12. This CDR3 region has 15 residues. The CDR3 loop reads CASSLDTSGDGAGYF. In DNA, the CDR3 is TGCGCCAGCAGCTTGGATACTAGCGGGGACGGGGCTGGGTATTTT.

The rearrangement uses TRBV20-1 and TRBJ1-2; TRBD1 agrees at 9 bases. CDR1 DFQATT and CDR2 SNEGSKA come from the germline V gene (reference sequence). V lost 4 bases, J lost 6 bases, and 12 bases stayed unmatched. There are 15 residues in the CDR3. The CDR3 reads CSAILTGGRADGYTF. DNA of the CDR3: TGCAGTGCTATTTTAACAGGGGGCAGAGCTGATGGCTACACCTTC.

This sequence joins TRBV29-1 and TRBJ2-1; 9 bases match TRBD1. The CDR3 is made up of 13 amino acids. Unmatched junction bases numbered 7, after V lost 7 bases and J lost 6 bases. Germline V CDR1 and CDR2: SQVTM, ANQGSEA. The CDR3 region has the DNA TGCAGCGCCTTGGGACAGGGAGGCAATGAGCAGTTCTTC. Protein sequence: CSALGQGGNEQFF.

The chain links TRBV2 to TRBJ2-1, with D perhaps TRBD1 (6 bases). The CDR3 runs to 13 residues. Trimming took off 1 base at V and 5 bases at J, with 6 bases between the two ends. Germline V gene lookup returns CDR1 SNHLY and CDR2 FYNNEI. For the CDR3, the DNA is TGTGCCAGCAGTGAAGGGGGGCACAATGAGCAGTTCTTC. Its protein is CASSEGGHNEQFF.

The chain is built from TRBV19 and TRBJ2-1; TRBD2 agrees at 8 bases. Germline V CDR1 and CDR2: LNHDA, SQIVND (reference sequence). There are 15 residues in the CDR3. V trimming: 5 bases; J trimming: 7 bases; junction bases outside the gene matches: 10. The CDR3 here is CASSPPGLGLNEQFF. Here the CDR3 DNA reads TGTGCCAGTAGTCCTCCGGGACTAGGGCTGAATGAGCAGTTCTTC.

V and J are TRBV7-2 and TRBJ1-6; TRBD1 agrees at 7 bases. V shed 1 base and J 3 bases; nucleotides not matched to a gene: 6. This CDR3 is built from 17 residues. Germline CDR1 reads SGHTA; CDR2 reads FQGNSA. CDR3 amino acids: CASSLETGWSYNSPLHF. CDR3 bases: TGTGCCAGCAGCTTAGAGACAGGGTGGAGCTATAATTCACCCCTCCACTTT.

This chain connects TRBV19 to TRBJ2-1; D may be TRBD2 (5 bases). The CDR3 runs 10 residues. Germline lookup yields CDR1 LNHDA and CDR2 SQIVND (reference sequence). The CDR3 region is CGASLGEQFF. CDR3 nucleotide sequence: TGTGGGGCTAGCCTTGGTGAGCAGTTCTTC.

This rearrangement joins TRBV6-6 to TRBJ2-3; D gene uncertain. Per the germline V gene, CDR1 is MNHNY and CDR2 is SVGAGI (reference sequence). Trimming shortened V by 8 bases and J by 1 base, and 13 bases separated the two germline ends. The CDR3 length is 14 residues. The DNA for the CDR3 is TGTGCCAGCGCCACGACTCCCGGCACAGATACGCAGTATTTT. It specifies CASATTPGTDTQYF.

The chain carries TRBV29-1 and TRBJ2-7; tentatively, D is TRBD1 (5 bases). Germline CDR1 reads SQVTM; CDR2 reads ANQGSEA. This CDR3 is 16 amino acids long. V lost 2 bases and J 2 bases, leaving 19 bases between the germline ends. DNA for the CDR3: TGCAGCGTTGAAACTGGGGCTGGGGCAGGAACCTACGAGCAGTACTTC. This translates into CSVETGAGAGTYEQYF.

The count of this clonotype is one. The V gene is TRBV3-1, the J gene TRBJ2-5, with 8 bases identical to TRBD2. Per the germline V gene, CDR1 is LGHDT and CDR2 is YNNKEL (reference sequence). The V segment lost 1 base and the J segment 5 bases; nucleotides outside the gene matches: 6. The CDR3 extends over 15 amino acids. The CDR3 region is CASSQAGGARETQYF. The CDR3 nucleotides are TGTGCCAGCAGCCAAGCCGGGGGGGCCCGGGAGACCCAGTACTTC.

The J gene is TRBJ2-3, the V gene TRBV12-3 or TRBV12-4; 7 nucleotides match TRBD2. The CDR3 length is 15 residues. J was trimmed by 1 base and V by 7 bases; bases with no gene match: 8. CDR3 coding DNA: TGTGCCAGCACCTTGGGGAGCGGGGGCACAGATACGCAGTATTTT. This translates into CASTLGSGGTDTQYF.

The rearrangement links TRBV19 to TRBJ2-3; the D gene is possibly TRBD1 (5 bases). This CDR3 region has 13 residues. V lost 9 bases, J lost 4 bases, and 14 bases lay in between. Germline values: CDR1 LNHDA, CDR2 SQIVND (reference sequence). The CDR3 sequence is CASEGVRSDTQYF. CDR3 in DNA: TGTGCCAGCGAAGGGGTGCGTTCAGATACGCAGTATTTT. Combining the CDR3 with reference TRBV19 and TRBJ2-3 gives the whole variable domain DGGITQSPKYLFRKEGQNVTLSCEQNLNHDAMYWYRQDPGQGLRLIYYSQIVNDFQKGDIAEGYSVSREKKESFPLTVTSAQKNPTAFYLCASEGVRSDTQYFGPGTRLTVL.

This clonotype was counted a single time. This chain joins TRBV7-2 and TRBJ2-1, with TRBD2 matching 8 bases. The V and J ends lost 7 bases and 0 bases, in that order; junction bases with no gene match: 11. The CDR3 sequence is 17 residues long. The germline gives CDR1 SGHTA, CDR2 FQGNSA. The CDR3 reads CASTRISGARSYNEQFF. In nucleotides, the CDR3 is TGTGCCAGCACAAGAATTAGCGGGGCCCGCTCCTACAATGAGCAGTTCTTC.

V and J are TRBV7-9 and TRBJ2-1; 10 positions match TRBD1. With 5 bases clipped from V and 0 bases from J, the junction kept 10 bases outside the gene matches. Germline V gene lookup returns CDR1 SEHNR and CDR2 FQNEAQ (reference sequence). The CDR3 covers 18 residues. The CDR3 nucleotides read TGTGCCAGCAGCCCCCCGGGACAGGGGCTGAGCTCCTACAATGAGCAGTTCTTC. Translation: CASSPPGQGLSSYNEQFF.

The V gene is TRBV7-9, the J gene TRBJ1-2; TRBD1 matches 7 bases. Trimming took 6 bases from V and 4 from J; bases not matched to a gene: 8. The germline CDR1 and CDR2 sequences are SEHNR and FQNEAQ (reference sequence). The CDR3 runs to 14 residues. In DNA form, the CDR3 reads TGTGCCAGCAGATCGACCCGGGACAGCTATGGCTACACCTTC. It translates to CASRSTRDSYGYTF.

This clonotype has just one count. V and J are TRBV2 and TRBJ2-1; 7 nucleotides agree with TRBD2. Germline CDR1 reads SNHLY; CDR2 reads FYNNEI. This CDR3 is 14 amino acids long. Trimming at V came to 8 bases and at J to 8 bases, leaving 12 bases not matched to a gene. The CDR3 spells CASARRGTGDEQFF. The CDR3 DNA is TGTGCCAGCGCAAGGCGGGGGACCGGGGATGAGCAGTTCTTC.

The chain couples TRBV4-2 to TRBJ1-1, with D perhaps matching TRBD1 (5 bases). V dropped 5 bases and J dropped 0 bases, with 13 bases sitting between them. Germline CDR1 is LGHNA and CDR2 is YNFKEQ. This CDR3 contains 15 residues. CDR3: CASSVRGSVNTEAFF. The CDR3 coding sequence is TGTGCCAGCAGCGTCCGGGGGTCTGTGAACACTGAAGCTTTCTTT.

Comments on this clonotype: An end of the junction does not agree with germline; a read error may underlie this. The chain joins TRBV5-4 to TRBJ1-6; D might be TRBD1 (5 bases). CDR3 length equals 14 residues. Germline V gene lookup returns CDR1 SGHNT and CDR2 YYREEE (reference sequence). CDR3 bases: TGTGCAAGCAGCTTGGTAGGGGAGGATTCACCCCTCCACTTT. Its translation: CASSLVGEDSPLHF.